The entry below gives a single T cell receptor (beta chain) sequence along with its context. Its antigen is currently unknown. At one of its ends the junction is not consistent with the germline gene, which may arise from a read error. Amplification used 60 Vbeta primers and 13 Jbeta primers. Produced via immunoSEQ multiplex PCR; TCRdb's table is partial and in-frame only. Found here are 150,000 to 200,000 clones; the top ten clones hold 6.5%. This sample is part of a study of cytomegalovirus exposure and HLA in healthy donors. Study-level points and caveats: What was likely a sequencing artifact was a cluster of highly shared sequence variants. What TCR beta sequences reportedly achieved was accurate prediction of HLA-A and HLA-B alleles in most subjects. Earlier results showed most TCR beta V segments being productive about 90% or about 30% of the time.

Germline V lookup: CDR1 SGHNT, CDR2 YYREEE (reference sequence). The CDR3 loop spans 15 amino acids. The receptor comes from a man aged 25-45 years in good health and CMV-seronegative. The chain has TRBV5-4 and TRBJ2-5, with TRBD1 as a possible D gene (6 bases). The specimen was PBMCs. The CDR3 nucleotides read TGTGCCAGCAACTTGGGACACGCAGGGCAAGAGACCCAGTACTTC. Translated, it gives CASNLGHAGQETQYF.